This T cell receptor beta chain emerged from a study of persistence of HIV-infected CD4 T cells (TCRdb year 2020). At the level of the whole study: CMV- and HIV-1 Gag-responding CD4+ T cells were isolated from ART-treated individuals so that antigen-driven clonal expansion of HIV-1-infected cells could be examined. Cross-participant TCR cluster analysis included 8 or 9 participants for CMV and six or seven participants for Gag. The clonality of all cells in each sorted population was measured by TCRbeta sequencing, and the clonality of infected cells was measured by proviral sequencing. Suppressive ART had been received by participants for a median of roughly 8 years. Apart from a couple of participants who underwent leukapheresis at a single time point, peripheral blood samples of up to roughly 200 mL were collected from participants at multiple time points. Overall study outcomes, separate from this receptor: Only a small number of individuals took part in the study, and only a limited range of antigens was tested. A correlation was observed between TCR oligoclonality and proviral oligoclonality within the same sorted populations. Antigen-responding cells were enriched for expanded CDR3beta sequences that were degenerate, which suggests that CD4+ responses to CMV and Gag underwent convergent selection. Bulk TCR analyses could not be limited to the rare CMV-responding cells that actually contained HIV-1 proviruses. TCRbeta richness in CMV- and Gag-responding cells was significantly lower than in anti-CD3/anti-CD28-responding cells; CMV-responding cells had higher oligoclonality than CD3/CD28-stimulated and Gag-responding cells.

TCRbeta repertoires were sequenced from genomic DNA with the immunoSEQ hsTCRB assay version 4 in survey mode. For TCRbeta sequencing, genomic DNA was diluted to 9.5 to 10 ng/uL, and up to 1 ug was used per sample. Per the original workflow: TCRbeta data analysis was done in ImmunoSeq Analyzer 3.0, and diversity was calculated on productive nucleotide rearrangements. The improved Chao index was used to estimate lower-bound TCR diversity, and the Gini coefficient was used to estimate clonality using the Immunarch R package. Different nucleotide rearrangements encoding the same CDR3beta amino acid sequence were treated as distinct clonotypes. Differential abundance analysis found TCRbeta sequences that were significantly enriched in antigen-responding cells compared with anti-CD3/anti-CD28-activated cells. TCRs were clustered by predicted peptide-MHC specificity with GLIPH2, both within individual participants and across merged participant data sets. TCRdb limited this immuneACCESS table to in-frame rearrangements with V and J called. A share of clones is missing; checked studies link under half to unresolved V genes, and the rest is unexplained. For V, J and clone size, that table is used; D and trimming come from the DNA. The sample contains some 31,000 clones, 75% to 85% of them found a single time. Clones ranked in the top ten supply about 0.86% of the sample.

Turning to this clone: Its cognate antigen has yet to be identified. No base-level quality is on record; no much larger clone is a single base apart.

As encoded in the germline V gene (reference sequence), CDR1 is MNHNY while CDR2 is SVGAGI. Relative to germline, V is 5 bases shorter and J is 7 bases shorter, with 9 bases between their ends. Counted from cysteine to phenylalanine, this CDR3 has 11 amino acids. Left in the record is the CDR3 DNA by itself, 33 bases read in frame from the first base. The treatment or condition label, read with the paper, signifies: suppressive antiretroviral therapy. Lysates of CMV-infected fibroblasts at around 9.7 ug/mL were used to stimulate the cells. Memory CD4+ T cells that did not respond, being CD40L-negative, CD69-negative and CD45RO-high, were sorted as memory populations depleted of antigen-responding cells. HIV-1-infected adults in whom suppressive ART had been started during chronic infection were enrolled as participants. Participants had undetectable plasma HIV-1 RNA below 50 copies/mL for at least 4 years. To be included, participants needed a CD4+ T cell count above 400 cells/uL and a positive CMV serology. Before stimulation, PBMCs were isolated using density centrifugation and depleted of CD8+ T cells. For roughly 19 hours, CD8-depleted PBMCs were stimulated with anti-CD28/CD49d costimulation, a CD40-blocking antibody, and enfuvirtide, which was added to prevent new infections. Sorting was done on either a Beckman Coulter MoFlo Legacy or an XDP sorter, and propidium iodide was used to exclude dead cells. Genomic DNA was extracted using the QIAamp DNA Mini Kit for samples with more than one million cells and using the Quick-DNA Microprep Kit for all other samples.

The chain is assembled from TRBV6-6 and TRBJ2-7; confidence is insufficient to name the D gene. The sequencing used CD4+ T cells sorted from PBMCs after roughly 19-hour stimulation, collected from a patient who received antiretroviral therapy. The intended sense of this specimen's cell subset or site label: CD40L-CD69- CD45RO-high memory CD4 T cells not responding to CMV lysate. The receptor was isolated from an adult man with HIV who was CMV-seropositive. The CDR3 is CASSPRGEQYF. The DNA sequence is given as TGTGCCAGCAGTCCTAGAGGAGAGCAGTACTTC.